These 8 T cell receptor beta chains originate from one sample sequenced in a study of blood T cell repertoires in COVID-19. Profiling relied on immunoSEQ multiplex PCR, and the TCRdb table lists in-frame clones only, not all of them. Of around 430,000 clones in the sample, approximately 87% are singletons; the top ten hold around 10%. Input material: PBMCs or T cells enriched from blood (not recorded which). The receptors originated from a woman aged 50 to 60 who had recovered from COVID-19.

The CDR3 DNA reads as TGTGCCAGCAGCCCGCCGGGACAGTTTAATGAAAAACTGTTTTTT. Its translation: CASSPPGQFNEKLFF. The genes are TRBV7-9 and TRBJ1-4; 7 bases are shared with TRBD1. The CDR3 contains 15 residues. The V segment lost 5 bases and the J segment 4 bases; nucleotides outside the gene matches: 7. The germline V gene has CDR1 SEHNR and CDR2 FQNEAQ (reference sequence).

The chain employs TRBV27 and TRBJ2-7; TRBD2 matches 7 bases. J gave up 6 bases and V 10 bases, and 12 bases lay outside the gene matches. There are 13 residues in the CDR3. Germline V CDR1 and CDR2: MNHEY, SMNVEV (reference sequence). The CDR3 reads CAIRDVGGSEQYF. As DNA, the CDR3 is TGTGCCATTAGGGACGTGGGAGGGTCCGAGCAGTACTTC.

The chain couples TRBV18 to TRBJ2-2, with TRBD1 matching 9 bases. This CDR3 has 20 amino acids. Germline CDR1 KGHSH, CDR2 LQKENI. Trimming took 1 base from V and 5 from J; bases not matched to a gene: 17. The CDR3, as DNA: TGTGCCAGCTCACCACGGCTAGGGACAGGGAACAACGTAGTGACCGGGGAGCTGTTTTTT. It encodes CASSPRLGTGNNVVTGELFF.

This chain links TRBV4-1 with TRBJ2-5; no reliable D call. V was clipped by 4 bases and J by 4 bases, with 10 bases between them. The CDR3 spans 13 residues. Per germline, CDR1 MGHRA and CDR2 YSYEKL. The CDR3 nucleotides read TGCGCCAGCAGCCCTCAGTCCACAGAGACCCAGTACTTC. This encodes CASSPQSTETQYF.

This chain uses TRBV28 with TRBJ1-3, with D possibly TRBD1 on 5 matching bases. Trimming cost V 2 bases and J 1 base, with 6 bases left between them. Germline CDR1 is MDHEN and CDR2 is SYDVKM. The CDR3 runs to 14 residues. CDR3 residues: CASSLTGSGNTIYF. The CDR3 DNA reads TGTGCCAGCAGTTTAACAGGATCTGGAAACACCATATATTTT.

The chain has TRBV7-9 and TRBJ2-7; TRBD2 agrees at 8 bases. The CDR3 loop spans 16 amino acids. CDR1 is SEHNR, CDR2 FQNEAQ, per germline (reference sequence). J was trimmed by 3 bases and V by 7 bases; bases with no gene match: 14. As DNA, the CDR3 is TGTGCCAGCACTCCCCGGGGGGGGTCAGCCGACTACGAGCAGTACTTC. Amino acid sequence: CASTPRGGSADYEQYF.

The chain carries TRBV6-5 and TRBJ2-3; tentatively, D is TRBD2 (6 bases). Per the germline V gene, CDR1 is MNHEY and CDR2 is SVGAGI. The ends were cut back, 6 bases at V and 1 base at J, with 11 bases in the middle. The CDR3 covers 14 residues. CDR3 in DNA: TGTGCCAGCAGCCCGGGACTCCGCACAGATACGCAGTATTTT. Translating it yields CASSPGLRTDTQYF.

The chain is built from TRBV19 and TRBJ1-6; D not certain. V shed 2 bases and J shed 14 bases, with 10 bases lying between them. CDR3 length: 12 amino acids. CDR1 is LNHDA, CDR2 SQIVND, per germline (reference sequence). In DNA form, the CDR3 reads TGTGCCAGTAGTATAATTTCGGGTTCCCTCCACTTT. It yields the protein CASSIISGSLHF.